The rows below give T cell receptor beta chains drawn from one sample of a study of cytomegalovirus exposure and HLA in healthy donors. Clones were sequenced by immunoSEQ multiplex PCR, and TCRdb holds only the in-frame ones, with some missing. This table holds approximately 140,000 clones, roughly three quarters found once. Sequenced: PBMCs. These receptors all stem from a woman in her sixties or seventies in good health and CMV-seronegative. The CDR3 runs from the conserved cysteine through the conserved F or W. The D gene is left open where the match is weak. Expanded clones get a size class; other rows say once, few or many, or leave the size out.

j_gene	len	abundance	v_gene	d_gene	CDR3aa	CDR3nt
TRBJ2-2	17	NA	TRBV7-3	TRBD2	CASSPRRTSGNTGELFF	TGTGCCAGCAGCCCACGACGGACTAGCGGGAACACCGGGGAGCTGTTTTTT
TRBJ2-5	15	NA	TRBV21-1	NA	CASSRDSAVLETQYF	TGTGCCAGCAGCCGGGACAGCGCGGTTTTGGAGACCCAGTACTTC
TRBJ1-2	14	NA	TRBV6-5	NA	CASSYDSNYYGYTF	TGTGCCAGCAGTTATGACAGTAACTACTATGGCTACACCTTC
TRBJ1-4	14	NA	TRBV18	NA	CASSPRGNNEKLFF	TGTGCCAGCTCACCGCGGGGGAATAATGAAAAACTGTTTTTT
TRBJ1-3	16	NA	TRBV9	NA	CASSVNLDTSGNTIYF	TGTGCCAGCAGCGTAAATCTGGACACCTCTGGAAACACCATATATTTT
TRBJ2-1	15	NA	TRBV19	NA	CASTTDGGYYNEQFF	TGTGCCAGTACCACTGACGGAGGATACTACAATGAGCAGTTCTTC
TRBJ2-6	15	NA	TRBV5-5	TRBD1	CASSAGGSGANVLTF	TGTGCCAGCAGCGCAGGGGGCTCTGGGGCCAACGTCCTGACTTTC
TRBJ2-7	15	NA	TRBV4-2	NA	CASSQDVGADYEQYF	TGTGCCAGCAGCCAAGACGTGGGAGCTGACTACGAGCAGTACTTC
TRBJ1-1	14	NA	TRBV6-1	TRBD1	CASRDPGRGFSAFF	TGTGCCAGCAGAGACCCGGGCAGGGGGTTTAGTGCTTTCTTT
TRBJ1-2	13	NA	TRBV7-9	NA	CASSPTVTYGYTF	TGTGCCAGCAGCCCAACAGTTACCTATGGCTACACCTTC
TRBJ2-1	15	NA	TRBV5-1	NA	CASSRDSPTYNEQFF	TGCGCCAGCAGCCGGGACTCTCCTACCTACAATGAGCAGTTCTTC
TRBJ2-2	15	NA	TRBV7-6	TRBD2	CASSSWTSNTGELFF	TGTGCCAGCAGCTCTTGGACTAGCAACACCGGGGAGCTGTTTTTT
TRBJ1-2	13	NA	TRBV2	NA	CASRLGPRYGYTF	TGTGCCAGCAGGCTGGGCCCTCGGTATGGCTACACCTTC
TRBJ2-7	14	NA	TRBV5-1	NA	CASSLTAGAYEQYF	TGCGCCAGCAGCTTAACTGCCGGGGCCTACGAGCAGTACTTC
TRBJ2-6	20	NA	TRBV18	TRBD2	CASSPPGLAGGPSGANVLTF	TGTGCCAGCTCACCACCGGGACTAGCGGGAGGTCCCTCTGGGGCCAACGTCCTGACTTTC
TRBJ2-3	14	NA	TRBV7-3	NA	CASSDSGVPDTQYF	TGTGCCAGCAGCGACTCCGGGGTTCCAGATACGCAGTATTTT
TRBJ2-4	15	NA	TRBV2	TRBD1	CASRKGRGSSDIQYF	TGTGCCAGCAGGAAGGGCAGGGGGAGCTCAGACATTCAGTACTTC
TRBJ2-1	13	NA	TRBV14	NA	CASSPVGYNEQFF	TGTGCCAGCAGCCCAGTTGGTTACAATGAGCAGTTCTTC
TRBJ1-1	13	NA	TRBV29-1	TRBD1	CSATGGPGTEAFF	TGCAGCGCGACAGGGGGCCCCGGCACTGAAGCTTTCTTT
TRBJ1-4	16	NA	TRBV7-2	NA	CASSLASLSRWEKLFF	TGTGCCAGCAGCTTAGCGTCTCTAAGTCGGTGGGAAAAACTGTTTTTT
TRBJ1-2	14	NA	TRBV7-9	TRBD1	CASSFGQGVYGYTF	TGTGCCAGCAGCTTCGGACAGGGCGTCTATGGCTACACCTTC
TRBJ1-1	14	NA	TRBV19	NA	CASSIEARGTEAFF	TGTGCCAGTAGTATAGAAGCCAGGGGCACTGAAGCTTTCTTT
TRBJ2-1	15	NA	TRBV2	NA	CASSEGLRSYNEQFF	TGTGCCAGCAGTGAAGGGTTGCGCTCCTACAATGAGCAGTTCTTC
TRBJ2-7	12	NA	TRBV10-3	TRBD1	CAIRADRDEQYF	TGTGCCATCAGAGCGGACAGGGACGAGCAGTACTTC
TRBJ1-1	13	NA	TRBV9	NA	CASSSGDLPGAFF	TGTGCCAGCAGCTCCGGGGATTTGCCTGGGGCTTTCTTT
TRBJ1-6	14	NA	TRBV2	TRBD1	CASSGQGSYSPLHF	TGTGCCAGCAGTGGACAGGGTAGCTATTCACCCCTCCACTTT
TRBJ1-2	15	NA	TRBV4-2	NA	CASSQTQGTNYGYTF	TGTGCCAGCAGCCAAACACAGGGTACTAACTATGGCTACACCTTC
TRBJ2-7	15	NA	TRBV28	TRBD2	CASSPPAGGSYEQYF	TGTGCCAGCAGTCCGCCAGCGGGGGGCTCCTACGAGCAGTACTTC
TRBJ2-5	15	NA	TRBV28	NA	CASSLGRGRIKTQYF	TGTGCCAGCAGTTTAGGCAGGGGAAGGATCAAGACCCAGTACTTC
TRBJ1-2	12	NA	TRBV28	NA	CATRAGDYGYTF	TGTGCCACCAGGGCCGGGGACTATGGCTACACCTTC
TRBJ1-2	17	NA	TRBV19	NA	CASSDWTAAGANYGYTF	TGTGCCAGTTCGGACTGGACAGCGGCGGGCGCTAACTATGGCTACACCTTC
TRBJ1-4	14	NA	TRBV11-2	NA	CASRVTGLDEKLFF	TGTGCCAGCAGGGTGACAGGTTTAGATGAAAAACTGTTTTTT
TRBJ2-7	13	once	TRBV27	TRBD2	CASSFSGRVEQYF	TGTGCCAGCAGTTTTAGCGGGAGGGTCGAGCAGTACTTC
TRBJ1-2	15	NA	TRBV7-8	NA	CASSLGPQMNYGYTF	TGTGCCAGCAGCTTAGGTCCACAGATGAACTATGGCTACACCTTC
TRBJ1-2	16	NA	TRBV5-4	NA	CASSPILSRANYGYTF	TGTGCCAGCAGCCCGATCCTGAGCCGGGCTAACTATGGCTACACCTTC
TRBJ2-1	14	once	TRBV7-3	NA	CASSSQLGTFEQFF	TGTGCCAGCAGCTCACAGCTTGGGACATTTGAGCAGTTCTTC
TRBJ1-3	15	NA	TRBV5-1	NA	CASSLDGSSGNTIYF	TGCGCCAGCAGCCTGGATGGGAGCTCTGGAAACACCATATATTTT
TRBJ1-6	13	NA	TRBV11-1	NA	CASRGGYNSPLHF	TGTGCCAGCCGGGGAGGCTATAATTCACCCCTCCACTTT
TRBJ2-1	15	once	TRBV5-1	TRBD2	CASSLALAGGGEQFF	TGCGCCAGCAGCTTGGCCCTAGCGGGAGGTGGGGAGCAGTTCTTC
TRBJ1-5	14	NA	TRBV28	NA	CASSFGGSNQPQHF	TGTGCCAGCAGTTTCGGGGGTAGCAATCAGCCCCAGCATTTT
TRBJ2-1	15	NA	TRBV5-5	TRBD1	CASSPGQGAYNEQFF	TGTGCCAGCAGCCCGGGACAGGGAGCCTACAATGAGCAGTTCTTC
TRBJ2-5	16	NA	TRBV5-4	TRBD2	CASSTPLAGGQETQYF	TGTGCCAGCAGCACCCCCCTAGCGGGGGGGCAAGAGACCCAGTACTTC